The clone carrying this TCR beta chain has a count of ten or more. Antigen: not known. In TCRdb, the 5' RACE reads were re-called with MiXCR into one record per CDR3 protein. The repertoire holds around 31,000 distinct CDR3 sequences, just over 4% seen once, with around 25% in the top ten. These data come from a study of neurological immune-mediated disorders. Study-wide points: Multiple sclerosis patients had less TCR clonal expansion than even healthy controls, unlike HTLV-1-associated myelopathy. Among expanded clones, no CDR3 amino acid sequences were shared across subjects, a pattern suggesting private repertoires in all groups.

The CDR3 has 14 residues. From germline, CDR1 is SGHDT and CDR2 YYEEEE. V lost 4 bases and J 0 bases, leaving 8 bases between the germline ends. The sorted libraries started from around 1 million CD4+ or CD8+ T cells. The receptor's source is a woman aged 40 to 50 in good health. What was sequenced was CD4+ T cells from blood. This chain connects TRBV5-6 to TRBJ2-4; perhaps TRBD1 as D (5 bases). The CDR3 sequence is CASSPGLAKNIQYF. The DNA of the CDR3 is TGTGCCAGCAGCCCAGGGTTAGCCAAAAACATTCAGTACTTC. Using reference TRBV5-6 and TRBJ2-4 for the parts outside the CDR3, the full variable domain is DAGVTQSPTHLIKTRGQQVTLRCSPKSGHDTVSWYQQALGQGPQFIFQYYEEEERQRGNFPDRFSGHQFPNYSSELNVNALLLGDSALYLCASSPGLAKNIQYFGAGTRLSVL.